This T cell receptor (beta chain) was sequenced in a study of shared clonotypes between healthy human individuals (dated by TCRdb to the early 2020s). In the study overall: The cohort included a few men and a couple of women between 18 and 49 years of age. For each donor, CD4 naive and CD4 memory were each given three plates, CD8 naive was given two plates, and CD8 memory was given one plate. Leukapheresis yielded between about 0.85 and 10 billion PBMCs per donor. To estimate repertoire size and how much clonotypes are shared between individuals, the study performed deep sequencing of blood TCR repertoires from 4 to 6 healthy adults. To increase sequencing depth and limit assay-specific biases, different laboratories used diverse techniques to prepare libraries and sequence TCR repertoires. The paper as a whole reports these results and caveats: Compared with non-shared clonotypes, the clonotypes found in all four sorted-subset donors had higher generation probabilities. The small number of donors limited the genetic and exposure-history diversity represented. Based on pairwise subsampling, the degree of clonotype sharing among donors was expected to be affected by sequencing depth. Naive subsets generally had larger estimated clonotype richness than memory subsets. Approximately 4.8% of naive CD4, 3.5% of naive CD8, around 2.3% of memory CD4, and about 0.4% of memory CD8 clonotypes were shared across a few donors. Rarefaction of sorted-subset datasets indicated incomplete sequencing despite the large sequencing depth. Sampling was restricted to blood, and TCR repertoires in tissues likely differ from the TCR repertoires found in blood.

Trimming takes 7 bases from V and 4 bases from J, and the germline ends sit 14 bases apart. CDR1 and CDR2 were assigned from the germline V gene as SGHRS and YFSETQ. Its CDR3 holds 13 amino acids, cysteine through phenylalanine. The entry retains the CDR3 DNA only, 39 bases that are in frame from base 1. As regards this clone: Its binding antigen is unknown. Base quality data are lacking; no much larger clone is found one base away.

The donors were healthy, HIV-negative adults with no recently reported acute infections or vaccinations. Every donor was a Caucasian adult living in Nashville, Tennessee, USA. CD4+ T cells were enriched by magnetic negative selection; naive cells were then positively selected on CD45RA, and the negative fraction formed the memory subset. After blood collection by leukapheresis, PBMCs were isolated using Ficoll-Histopaque density gradient centrifugation and then cryopreserved in the vapor phase of liquid nitrogen. Purity and quantity of every magnetically sorted T cell population were checked by analytical flow cytometry. Genomic DNA was isolated from every sorted fraction and measured by UV absorbance on a Nanodrop 2000c. Using the deep immunoSEQ assay, multiplex PCR amplified TCR CDR3 regions from genomic DNA. Extracted genomic DNA from each cell subset was distributed evenly across all wells of several immunoSEQ 96-well plates, and each plate was treated as a replicate. For sorted subsets, approximately 190 ng of genomic DNA, equivalent to some 30,000 T cell genomes, went into each replicate PCR. Purified libraries were quantified with a Qubit 3.0 fluorometer, sized on a Bioanalyzer 2100, and re-quantified with the KAPA Library Quantification kit. Every immunoSEQ 96-well plate was sequenced on a separate single-read 150-cycle Illumina NextSeq 550 flow cell. The original pipeline was this. Because the immunoSEQ output held only junctional sequences and lacked quality scores, the filtering could not match the filtering applied to full-length reads. Sequences were annotated with PyIR, a Python wrapper for IgBLAST v1.9, and V/J genes and CDR3 were assigned using IMGT germline references. Reads were removed for weak V/J assignments (E-value above 1e-6), missing CDR3, stop codons, out-of-frame junctions, or ambiguous translated residues. V3J clonotypes were defined as sequences sharing an identical inferred V gene, J gene, and CDR3 amino acid sequence. To compute the percentage overlap between repertoires, the number of shared unique clonotypes was divided by the size of the smaller repertoire. RTK rarefaction, the Chao1 estimator, and Recon v2.1 estimates of unobserved clonotypes were used to assess repertoire richness. Generation probabilities for all TCRbeta clonotypes obtained by the gDNA method from a handful of donors were computed using OLGA. The source is immuneACCESS, and TCRdb retained only in-frame sequences with V and J called. Part of the clones is not carried over; for the studies checked, unresolved V genes explain less than half of this, and the remainder is unexplained. Clonal size and the V and J genes are those of that table, whereas D and trimming came from the DNA. The sample table lists under 1,100,000 clones, 75% to 85% of them with a count of one. The ten largest account for 0.61% of the sample.

Sequences were obtained from memory CD4+ T cells from PBMCs. In the paper's terms, the cell subset or site label means: CD45RA-negative fraction. The rearranged segments are TRBV5-1 and TRBJ2-5, with the D gene call left open. This TCR derives from a man between 18 and 29 years old in good health. Some clones in this sample may be carry-over from other donors' samples. The CDR3 protein sequence reads: CASHTQQAETQYF. The nucleotides are TGCGCCAGCCACACCCAGCAAGCAGAGACCCAGTACTTC.